Below are 10 T cell receptor beta chains sequenced from a single sample in a study of tumor-infiltrating lymphocytes in glioblastoma multiforme. Three nested ARM-PCR rounds with V-beta and C-beta primers built TCRB libraries. MiXCR, applied by TCRdb to the multiplex PCR reads, yields one record per CDR3 protein. Here the sample spans more than 12,000 distinct CDR3 sequences, over 55% being singletons. Specimen: brain tumor tissue. The receptors stem from a male donor with glioblastoma.

Of note for this clonotype: Possible read error: a much larger clone is one base away. Since the CDR3 does not end with the conserved phenylalanine or tryptophan, this likely comes from a read error. The V and J genes are TRBV2 and TRBJ1-3, with a weak D call TRBD1 (6 bases). This CDR3 has 15 residues. The V and J ends lost 5 bases and 0 bases respectively, with 11 bases between them. The V gene's germline CDR1 is SNHLY and CDR2 FYNNEI. The CDR3 sequence is CASSHEGGSGNTIYC. DNA for the CDR3: TGTGCCAGCAGTCACGAAGGGGGCTCTGGAAACACCATATATTGT.

A note on this clonotype: An end of the junction does not agree with germline; a read error may underlie this. The chain couples TRBV6-1 to TRBJ1-5, with D possibly matching TRBD1 (5 bases). The CDR3 is 15 residues long. Germline V gene sequence: CDR1 MNHNS, CDR2 SASEGT. CDR3 sequence: CARSGRSNRNQPRHF. CDR3 bases: TGTGCCAGGAGCGGCCGCAGCAACAGGAATCAGCCCCGGCATTTT.

In the case of this clonotype: The junction shows a germline mismatch at one end, possibly a read error. The V and J genes are TRBV20-1 and TRBJ2-3, with 8 nucleotides matching TRBD2. This CDR3 is built from 15 residues. Looked up from germline, CDR1 is DFQATT and CDR2 is SNEGSKA (reference sequence). The CDR3 sequence: CSVSRRGAGTNTQYF. CDR3 DNA sequence: TGCAGTGTCTCGAGGCGGGGGGCTGGAACAAATACGCAATATTTT.

By frequency in the sample, this clonotype is medium-sized. The chain carries TRBV6-1 and TRBJ1-4, with D hard to call. Trimming took off 5 bases at V and 3 bases at J, with 16 bases between the two ends. Germline CDR1 reads MNHNS; CDR2 reads SASEGT. The CDR3 is made up of 16 amino acids. CDR3 sequence: CASSPSGVGANEKLFF. CDR3 DNA sequence: TGTGCCAGCAGTCCCAGCGGGGTTGGGGCTAATGAAAAACTGTTTTTT.

As concerns this clonotype: Germline is not matched at one junction end, which may reflect a read error. The CDR3: CASSSLVCNSQHF. The CDR3 DNA sequence: TGTGCCAGCAGCTCACTGGTGTGCAATAGCCAGCACTTT. The V and J genes are TRBV11-2 and TRBJ1-5; D is uncertain. The length of the CDR3 is 13 residues. Germline V gives CDR1 SGHAT, CDR2 FQNNGV.

This clonotype appeared a few times. The J gene is TRBJ1-2, the V gene TRBV24-1, with TRBD1 identical over 8 bases. Germline V gene lookup returns CDR1 KGHDR and CDR2 SFDVKD. The CDR3 has 15 amino acids. After removal of 4 bases from V and 3 bases from J, the junction contained 6 bases not matched to a gene. The CDR3 region has the DNA TGTGCCACCAGTGACGCAGGGGGCATGGACTATGGCTACACCTTC. Residues: CATSDAGGMDYGYTF.

This chain joins TRBV11-2 and TRBJ1-1; possible D gene TRBD1, 6 bases. The V and J ends lost 3 bases and 7 bases respectively, with 15 bases between them. The CDR3 runs to 14 residues. Germline assignment: CDR1 SGHAT and CDR2 FQNNGV. The CDR3 nucleotides read TGTGCCAGCAGCTTTGGACAGATGAATAGTGAAGCTTTCTTT. Protein product: CASSFGQMNSEAFF.

The count of this clonotype is one. It is likely a read error, because the conserved phenylalanine at the end of the CDR3 is missing. J is TRBJ2-1 and V is TRBV6-5; D not certain. There are 13 residues in the CDR3. With 0 bases removed from V and 9 bases from J, the gap between germline ends came to 9 bases. In germline, CDR1 is MNHEY, CDR2 SVGAGI. DNA for the CDR3: TGTGCCAGCAGTTACTCGACCCCGAGTGAGCAGTTCGTC. It encodes CASSYSTPSEQFV.

On this clonotype: At one end the junction does not follow the germline gene, possibly because of a read error. The rearrangement links TRBV20-1 to TRBJ1-2; D gene uncertain. The CDR3 is 13 amino acids. Germline V CDR1 and CDR2: DFQATT, SNEGSKA (reference sequence). The CDR3 is CSAPRGPYDGYAF. DNA for the CDR3: TGCAGTGCCCCGCGCGGGCCCTATGATGGCTACGCCTTC.

The rearrangement links TRBV6-1 to TRBJ2-3, with 11 bases lining up with TRBD1. The length of the CDR3 is 15 residues. Losses at the gene ends were 7 bases for V and 4 bases for J; bases not matched to a gene: 7. Germline CDR1 is MNHNS and CDR2 is SASEGT. Here the CDR3 DNA reads TGTGCCAGCAATGGGAGGACAGGGGGCCCAGATACGCAGTATTTT. It yields the protein CASNGRTGGPDTQYF.